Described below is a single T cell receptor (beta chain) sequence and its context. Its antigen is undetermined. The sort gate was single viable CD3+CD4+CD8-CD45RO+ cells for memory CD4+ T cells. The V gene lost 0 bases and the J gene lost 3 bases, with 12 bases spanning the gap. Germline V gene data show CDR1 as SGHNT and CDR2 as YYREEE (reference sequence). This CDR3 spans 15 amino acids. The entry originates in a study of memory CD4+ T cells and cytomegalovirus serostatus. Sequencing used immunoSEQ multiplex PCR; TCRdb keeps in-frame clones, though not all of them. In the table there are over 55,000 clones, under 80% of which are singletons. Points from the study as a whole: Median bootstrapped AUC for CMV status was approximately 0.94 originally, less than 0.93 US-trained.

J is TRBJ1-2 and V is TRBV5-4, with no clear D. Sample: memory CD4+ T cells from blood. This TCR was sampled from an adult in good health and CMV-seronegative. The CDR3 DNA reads TGTGCCAGCAGCTTGGGGCAACTCGGTCACTATGGCTACACCTTC. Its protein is CASSLGQLGHYGYTF.